These 30 T cell receptor beta chains originate from one sample sequenced in a study of tumor and adjacent non-tumor tissue in lung cancer. A modified ARM-PCR protocol with three rounds of nested PCR amplified TCRbeta. MiXCR, applied by TCRdb to the multiplex PCR reads, yields one record per CDR3 protein. The sample includes roughly 82,000 distinct CDR3 sequences, roughly three quarters of them seen just once. RNA was extracted from bulk tissue without any cell sorting. More than 3 cm separated this lung sample from the edge of the tumor. The specimen sequenced was distant non-tumor lung tissue. All receptors derive from a woman aged 45-65 years with non-small cell lung cancer.

As regards this clonotype: Germline is not matched at one junction end, which may reflect a read error. The rearrangement joins TRBV12-3 or TRBV12-4 to TRBJ2-2; tentative D call: TRBD1 (5 bases). The CDR3 runs to 14 residues. CDR3 sequence (DNA): TGTGTCAGCGAAAGAGACAGAAACACTGGGGAGCTGTTTTTT. Encoded protein: CVSERDRNTGELFF.

The count of this clonotype is one. One end of the junction fails to match germline, which may point to a read error. The chain couples TRBV12-3 or TRBV12-4 to TRBJ2-4, with 9 bases fitting TRBD1. The CDR3 loop spans 14 amino acids. CDR3 amino acids: CASRRQGGKNIQYF. The CDR3 DNA sequence: TGTGCCAGCAGGAGACAGGGGGGCAAAAACATTCAGTATTTC.

On this clonotype: The junction differs from germline at one of its ends, possibly a read error. The CDR3 DNA reads TGCACCAGCAGCCATCCAGGGTCTCCCTACGAGCAGTGCTTC. This codes for CTSSHPGSPYEQCF. The V call is TRBV4-1, the J call TRBJ2-7; a weak D match, TRBD1 (5 bases). The length of the CDR3 is 14 residues. Germline values: CDR1 MGHRA, CDR2 YSYEKL.

Worth noting for this clonotype: A read error may produce the germline difference seen at one junction end. V gene TRBV6-5 combines with J gene TRBJ2-7, with TRBD1 matching over 8 bases. The CDR3 length is 15 residues. The germline gives CDR1 MNHEY, CDR2 SVGAGI. CDR3 region: CAGTALGRGQGEQYF. The CDR3 nucleotides read TGTGCTGGAACCGCACTCGGCAGGGGGCAAGGAGAGCAGTACTTT.

In regard to this clonotype: A read error may produce the germline difference seen at one junction end. The chain joins TRBV11-2 to TRBJ2-7; 9 positions match TRBD1. The CDR3 has 15 residues. CDR1 is SGHAT and CDR2 is FQNNGV in the germline V gene. CDR3 region: CASSSGTGRTYEQNF. CDR3 DNA: TGCGCCAGCAGCTCCGGGACAGGGCGCACCTACGAGCAGAACTTC. Full variable domain (rest looked up from reference TRBV11-2 and TRBJ2-7): EAGVAQSPRYKIIEKRQSVAFWCNPISGHATLYWYQQILGQGPKLLIQFQNNGVVDDSQLPKDRFSAERLKGVDSTLKIQPAKLEDSAVYLCASSSGTGRTYEQNFGPGTRLTVT.

As regards this clonotype: Because the CDR3 is missing its conserved closing phenylalanine or tryptophan, this is likely a read error. The chain links TRBV12-3 or TRBV12-4 to TRBJ1-4; D is unclear. The V gene lost 5 bases and the J gene lost 8 bases, with 18 bases spanning the gap. CDR3 size: 15 residues. CDR3 residues: CASSATKDAGEKLFS. The CDR3 bases are TGTGCCAGCAGTGCTACTAAGGACGCGGGCGAAAAACTGTTTTCT.

This clonotype is a singleton in its sample. A read error may explain this, as a much larger clone is one base away. The chain combines TRBV28 with TRBJ1-6; 8 nucleotides line up with TRBD1. Germline trimming cut 6 bases from V and 8 bases from J; bases unmatched to any gene: 9. Germline CDR1 reads MDHEN; CDR2 reads SYDVKM. The CDR3 has 15 amino acids. CDR3 bases: TGTGCCAGCAGCCGCTCGGGACAGGACTATTCACCCCTCCACTTT. Encoded protein: CASSRSGQDYSPLHF.

This chain's CDR3 is CANKTSGRRDGELFF. DNA of the CDR3: TGTGCCAACAAGACTTCAGGGAGGCGCGACGGGGAGCTGTTTTTT. The rearrangement links TRBV11-2 to TRBJ2-2, with a possible D match to TRBD2 (6 bases). V was clipped by 10 bases and J by 7 bases, with 22 bases between them. The CDR3 covers 15 residues. CDR1 SGHAT and CDR2 FQNNGV come from the germline V gene.

Concerning this clonotype itself: It is likely a read error, because the conserved phenylalanine at the end of the CDR3 is missing. It is unclear where the CDR3 begins or ends on the DNA, so no DNA is shown, and the CDR3 is as TCRdb lists it. The chain links TRBV11-2 to TRBJ2-7; TRBD2 is the table's D call and was not checked against the DNA. The CDR3 extends over 17 residues, inclusive of both ends. Looked up from germline, CDR1 is SGHAT and CDR2 is FQNNGV. The CDR3 spells CASRPRTSGRALWEQHL.

Worth noting for this clonotype: A much larger clone lies one base from this, so it may be a read error. The CDR3 is CASSQGGFYNEEFF. The CDR3 DNA reads TGTGCCAGCAGCCAAGGGGGGTTCTACAATGAGGAGTTCTTC. This chain connects TRBV14 to TRBJ2-1; D is tentatively TRBD1 or TRBD2 (5 bases each). Germline values: CDR1 SGHDN, CDR2 FVKESK. The CDR3 is 14 amino acids.

Notes on this clonotype: The junction departs from the called germline gene at one end, perhaps through a read error. V gene TRBV6-5 combines with J gene TRBJ2-3; tentatively, D is TRBD1 (6 bases). CDR1 is MNHEY, CDR2 SVGAGI, per germline. The CDR3 is 14 amino acids. CDR3 in DNA: TGTGCCAGCAGTTACAGGTCCAGGACAGATACTCAGTATTTT. This gives the protein CASSYRSRTDTQYF.

Points on this clonotype: One end of the junction does not line up with germline, which may come from a read error. V and J are TRBV7-9 and TRBJ1-2; TRBD1 aligns across 7 bases. There are 12 residues in the CDR3. Germline CDR1 reads SEHNR; CDR2 reads FQNEAQ (reference sequence). The CDR3, as DNA: TGTGCCAGCAGCCAAGACAGGGACGGCTACAGCTTC. Encoded protein: CASSQDRDGYSF.

This clonotype was detected once. One junction end disagrees with the germline gene, perhaps due to a read error. The genes are TRBV4-1 and TRBJ2-5, with 9 bases matching TRBD1. CDR1 is MGHRA, CDR2 YSYEKL, per germline. The CDR3 has 15 residues. CDR3 amino acids: CAIGQPGQGKETQYF. CDR3 nucleotides: TGTGCCATCGGCCAACCGGGACAGGGCAAGGAGACCCAGTACTTC.

The V gene is TRBV4-1, the J gene TRBJ1-1; a possible D gene is TRBD1 (6 bases). The CDR3 sequence is 17 residues long. Germline lookup yields CDR1 MGHRA and CDR2 YSYEKL. The V end lost 3 bases, the J end lost 7 bases, and 24 bases lay between the germline ends. DNA of the CDR3: TGCGCCAGCAGCCACCTTGGGACAAGGGGTTTTTCGGATGAAGCTTTCTTT. As protein: CASSHLGTRGFSDEAFF.

Concerning this clonotype itself: It may be a read error: a sequence one base away is much more abundant. The chain couples TRBV20-1 to TRBJ2-2; 8 bases agree with TRBD2. CDR1 and CDR2 from the germline V gene are DFQATT and SNEGSKA (reference sequence). The CDR3 spans 14 residues. CDR3 sequence reads: CSVRPAGDTGELFF. In nucleotides, the CDR3 is TGCAGTGTTAGACCAGCGGGAGACACCGGGGAGCTGTTTTTT.

J is TRBJ2-1 and V is TRBV11-2, with 9 positions matching TRBD2. CDR1 is SGHAT and CDR2 is FQNNGV in the germline V gene. This CDR3 spans 15 amino acids. CDR3 amino acids: CTNSLESSGNHEQFF. The DNA of the CDR3 is TGTACCAACAGTTTAGAGTCTAGCGGGAATCATGAGCAGTTCTTC.

Turning to this clonotype: As the CDR3 is not closed by the conserved phenylalanine or tryptophan, this likely results from a read error. This chain joins TRBV2 and TRBJ2-1; unclear D gene. Trimming removed 6 bases at V and 8 bases at J, with 8 bases between. The CDR3 is made up of 11 amino acids. Germline V lookup: CDR1 SNHLY, CDR2 FYNNEI. This CDR3 reads CASSQSDEQFL. The CDR3 coding sequence is TGTGCCAGCAGCCAATCGGATGAGCAGTTCCTT.

Regarding this clonotype: Because it lacks the conserved phenylalanine or tryptophan at the end, this CDR3 is likely a read error. The limits of the CDR3 on the DNA are not certain, so only TCRdb's listed CDR3 is given. V and J are TRBV12-3 or TRBV12-4 and TRBJ2-3; no check of the table's D call, TRBD1, against the DNA was made. The CDR3 sequence runs 16 residues, both termini included. CDR3 protein: CASSPGTALSTDTQYL.

As concerns this clonotype: The conserved phenylalanine or tryptophan is not found at the CDR3 terminus, so this likely reflects a read error. V usage is TRBV4-1 and J usage is TRBJ2-7, with D tentatively TRBD2 (5 bases). This CDR3 has 15 residues. Germline CDR1 is MGHRA and CDR2 is YSYEKL. The CDR3 DNA sequence: TGCGCCAGTAGCCAAGATGTGGGGAGCTCCTACGAGCAGTACTTA. Encoded protein: CASSQDVGSSYEQYL.

Regarding this clonotype: This sequence may be a read error, since a much larger clone differs from it by one base. CDR3 DNA sequence: TGTGCCAACAGCTTTATCGGTGGCGAGCAGTACTTC. Amino acid sequence: CANSFIGGEQYF. The chain is built from TRBV7-2 and TRBJ2-7; unclear D gene. CDR1 and CDR2 (germline): SGHTA, FQGNSA. The CDR3 loop spans 12 amino acids.

Worth noting for this clonotype: Germline and junction disagree at one end, which may indicate a read error. The CDR3 spells CAISWGRGLDKEQFF. The CDR3 DNA reads as TGTGCCATCAGTTGGGGACGTGGGTTAGACAAAGAGCAGTTCTTC. This chain joins TRBV10-3 and TRBJ2-1, with D perhaps being TRBD1 or TRBD2 (5 bases each). Germline V CDR1 and CDR2: ENHRY, SYGVKD. This CDR3 has 15 residues.

In this sample, this clonotype turned up a few times. Here the CDR3 reads CAGSEVGYEQYF. The CDR3 DNA reads as TGTGCCGGTAGTGAAGTTGGTTACGAGCAGTACTTC. This sequence joins TRBV6-1 and TRBJ2-7; no reliable D call. The CDR3 sequence is 12 residues long. Looked up from germline, CDR1 is MNHNS and CDR2 is SASEGT. V was shortened by 11 bases and J by 4 bases, with 15 bases between the two germline ends.

This clonotype was found once. The conserved phenylalanine or tryptophan is not found at the CDR3 terminus, so this likely reflects a read error. The V call is TRBV6-5, the J call TRBJ1-1; D is ambiguous. Trimming shortened V by 6 bases and J by 9 bases, and 11 bases separated the two germline ends. Germline CDR1 reads MNHEY; CDR2 reads SVGAGI. CDR3 length: 11 residues. For the CDR3, the DNA is TGTGCCAGCAGCACCATGGTGAAAGCTTTCTGT. It codes for CASSTMVKAFC.

To note about this clonotype: A junction boundary mismatches the germline segment, possibly from a read error. This chain uses TRBV6-5 with TRBJ2-5; 7 nucleotides match TRBD1. There are 15 residues in the CDR3. Germline V gene data show CDR1 as MNHEY and CDR2 as SVGAGI. This CDR3 reads CASMSGGEPFEIQYF. DNA of the CDR3: TGTGCCAGCATGTCAGGGGGAGAGCCGTTTGAGATCCAGTACTTC.

Concerning this clonotype: One end of the junction does not line up with germline, which may come from a read error. The chain employs TRBV11-2 and TRBJ1-1; D unresolved. The CDR3 totals 12 residues. The germline V gene has CDR1 SGHAT and CDR2 FQNNGV. For the CDR3, the DNA is TGTGGCAGCACCCCGGAGTTGGCTGAAGGTTTCTTT. Amino acids: CGSTPELAEGFF.

The chain recombines TRBV29-1 with TRBJ2-3; no clear D. Trimming stripped 7 bases from V and 3 bases from J, with 14 bases between. Germline CDR1 reads SQVTM; CDR2 reads ANQGSEA. This CDR3 spans 13 amino acids. Here the CDR3 DNA reads TGCAGCGCCAGTGCCTTAGGAACAGATACGCAGTATTTT. Translated, it gives CSASALGTDTQYF.

In regard to this clonotype: No conserved phenylalanine or tryptophan ends this CDR3, so it is likely a read error. The limits of the CDR3 on the DNA are not certain, so only TCRdb's listed CDR3 is given. The chain carries TRBV10-3 and TRBJ2-3. The CDR3 length is 15 residues, termini included. Germline assignment: CDR1 ENHRY and CDR2 SYGVKD. CDR3 protein: CAISEANPSTDTQYL.

This clonotype was detected once. A read error is possible here, since a much larger clone lies one base away. The chain is built from TRBV20-1 and TRBJ1-6; D is perhaps TRBD1 (6 bases). This CDR3 spans 15 amino acids. Germline V gene data show CDR1 as DFQATT and CDR2 as SNEGSKA (reference sequence). DNA for the CDR3: TGCAGTGCGGGGGGGGGCTTAGGGTATAATTCATCCCTCCACTTT. Amino acid sequence: CSAGGGLGYNSSLHF.

With respect to this clonotype: A single base separates this from a much larger clone, so it may be a read error. The chain couples TRBV7-9 to TRBJ2-2, with TRBD1 matching 8 bases. Germline CDR1 SEHNR, CDR2 FQNEAQ (reference sequence). The CDR3 is 17 residues long. J was trimmed by 2 bases and V by 4 bases; bases with no gene match: 9. CDR3: CASSWVGQAFNTGELFF. The DNA of the CDR3 is TGTGCCAGCAGCTGGGTGGGACAGGCCTTTAACACCGGGGAGCTGTTTTTT.

For this clonotype: One end of the junction fails to match germline, which may point to a read error. The chain employs TRBV11-2 and TRBJ2-1; D gene uncertain. Germline lookup yields CDR1 SGHAT and CDR2 FQNNGV. The CDR3 is made up of 14 amino acids. CDR3 in amino acids: CASSFGSVDNGQFF. In DNA form, the CDR3 reads TGTGCCAGCAGCTTTGGCAGTGTCGACAATGGGCAGTTTTTC.